This T cell receptor beta chain was profiled in a study of OX40 agonist ivuxolimab in advanced cancers. Study background: Among those enrolled, mean age was roughly 62 years (range about 23 to 80) and 70% to 85% were male.

Concerning this clone itself: The antigen is undetermined.

If patients had autoimmune disease history or systemic immunosuppression, they were excluded. Profiling relied on immunoSEQ multiplex PCR, and the TCRdb table lists in-frame clones only, not all of them. The sample contains approximately 80,000 clones, 85% to 90% of which appear only once. Notes on the study in general: With doses of 0.1 to 3.0 mg/kg, CD4+ and CD8+ blood T cells had undergone clonal expansion by week 6.

The receptor was isolated from an adult with an advanced solid tumor such as melanoma, head and neck, liver or kidney cancer. This sample comprised CD4+ or CD8+ T cells sorted from blood, obtained in a trial of the OX40 agonist ivuxolimab.

The chain's CDR3 is CASSPGTQGWYGYTF. In DNA form, the CDR3 reads TGTGCCAGCAGTCCTGGAACACAGGGCTGGTATGGCTACACCTTC. The chain recombines TRBV2 with TRBJ1-2, with D possibly TRBD1 on 6 matching bases. CDR1 is SNHLY, CDR2 FYNNEI, per germline. The CDR3 is made up of 15 amino acids. V was trimmed by 5 bases and J by 5 bases, leaving 18 bases between them.